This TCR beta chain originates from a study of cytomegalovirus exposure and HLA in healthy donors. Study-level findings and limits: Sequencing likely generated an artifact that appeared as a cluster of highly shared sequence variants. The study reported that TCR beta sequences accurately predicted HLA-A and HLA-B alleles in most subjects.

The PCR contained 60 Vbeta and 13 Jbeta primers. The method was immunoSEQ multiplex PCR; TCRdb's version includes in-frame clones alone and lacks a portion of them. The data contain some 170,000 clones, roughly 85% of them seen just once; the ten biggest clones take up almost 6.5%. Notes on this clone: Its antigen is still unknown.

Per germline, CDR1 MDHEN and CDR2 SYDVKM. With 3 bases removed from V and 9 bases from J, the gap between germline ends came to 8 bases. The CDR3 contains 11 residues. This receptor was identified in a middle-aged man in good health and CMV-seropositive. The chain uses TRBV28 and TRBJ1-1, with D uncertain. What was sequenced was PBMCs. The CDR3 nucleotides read TGTGCCAGCAGTTTGGTAAGCCAAGCTTTCTTT. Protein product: CASSLVSQAFF.